In this sample, the clone carrying this TCR beta chain turned up a few times. Its cognate antigen is unknown. With no exceptions, donors were healthy Caucasians. Template switching supplied a universal primer site; unique molecular identifiers were carried on the cDNA. TCRdb reprocessed the 5' RACE reads with MiXCR, giving one entry per CDR3 protein. The repertoire holds roughly 1.6 million distinct CDR3 sequences, with less than 40% as singletons. The V and J ends lost 1 base and 4 bases, in that order; junction bases with no gene match: 4. The CDR3 runs to 16 residues. Germline CDR1 SGHTA, CDR2 FQGNSA. The entry originates in a study of identical twins. Study findings and constraints: Monozygotic twin pairs showed more out-of-frame TCR alpha sharing than models estimated. Twin pairs' shared out-of-frame alpha sequences were enriched in low generation probability.

This TCR was sampled from a newborn girl in good health. Sequenced input: cord blood. V is TRBV7-2 and J is TRBJ1-6, with 7 bases matching TRBD1. This chain's CDR3 is CASSLDRGRYNSPLHF. As DNA, the CDR3 is TGTGCCAGCAGCTTAGACAGGGGACGGTATAATTCACCCCTCCACTTT.